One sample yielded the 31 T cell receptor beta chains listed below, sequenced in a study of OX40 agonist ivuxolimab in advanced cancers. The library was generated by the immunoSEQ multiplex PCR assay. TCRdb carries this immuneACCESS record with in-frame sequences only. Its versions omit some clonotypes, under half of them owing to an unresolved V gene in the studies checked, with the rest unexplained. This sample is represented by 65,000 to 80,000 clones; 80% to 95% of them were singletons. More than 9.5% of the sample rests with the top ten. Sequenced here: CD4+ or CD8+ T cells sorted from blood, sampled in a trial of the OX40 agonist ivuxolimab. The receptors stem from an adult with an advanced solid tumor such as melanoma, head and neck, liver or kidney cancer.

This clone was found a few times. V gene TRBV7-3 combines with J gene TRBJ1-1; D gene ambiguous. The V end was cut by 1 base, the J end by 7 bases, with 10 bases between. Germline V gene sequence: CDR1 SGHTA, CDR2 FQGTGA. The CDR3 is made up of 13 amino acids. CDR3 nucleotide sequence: TGTGCCAGCAGCTTAATTAGTAGCTATGAAGCTTTCTTT. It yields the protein CASSLISSYEAFF.

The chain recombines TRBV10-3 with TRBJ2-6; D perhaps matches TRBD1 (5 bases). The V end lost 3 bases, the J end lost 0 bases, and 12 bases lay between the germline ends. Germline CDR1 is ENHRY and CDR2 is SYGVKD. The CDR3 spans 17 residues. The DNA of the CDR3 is TGTGCCATCAGTGATGGTGGGGCAGGCTCTGGGGCCAACGTCCTGACTTTC. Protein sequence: CAISDGGAGSGANVLTF.

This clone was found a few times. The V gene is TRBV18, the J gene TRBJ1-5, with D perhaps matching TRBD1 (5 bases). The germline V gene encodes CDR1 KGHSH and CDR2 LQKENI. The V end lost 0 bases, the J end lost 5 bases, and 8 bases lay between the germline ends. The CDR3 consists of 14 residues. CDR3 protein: CASSPPSQDQPQHF. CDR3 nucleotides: TGTGCCAGCTCACCACCGTCACAGGATCAGCCCCAGCATTTT. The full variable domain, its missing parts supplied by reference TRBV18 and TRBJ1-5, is NAGVMQNPRHLVRRRGQEARLRCSPMKGHSHVYWYRQLPEEGLKFMVYLQKENIIDESGMPKERFSAEFPKEGPSILRIQQVVRGDSAAYFCASSPPSQDQPQHFGDGTRLSIL.

CDR3 sequence (DNA): TGTGGATCGGGGGGCAACGGGGAGCTGTTTTTT. This gives the protein CGSGGNGELFF. This chain links TRBV7-2 with TRBJ2-2; the D gene is possibly TRBD2 (7 bases). CDR3 length equals 11 residues. CDR1 is SGHTA, CDR2 FQGNSA, per germline.

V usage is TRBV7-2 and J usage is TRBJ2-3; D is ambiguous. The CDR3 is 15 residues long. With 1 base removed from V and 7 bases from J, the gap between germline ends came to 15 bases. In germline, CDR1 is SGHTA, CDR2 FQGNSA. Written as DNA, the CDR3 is TGTGCCAGCAGCTTAGAGCTAGGACCCTCACATACGCAGTATTTT. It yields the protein CASSLELGPSHTQYF.

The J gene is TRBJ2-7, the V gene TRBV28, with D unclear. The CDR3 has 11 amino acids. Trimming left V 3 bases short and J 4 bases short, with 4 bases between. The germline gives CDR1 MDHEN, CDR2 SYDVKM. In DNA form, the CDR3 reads TGTGCCAGCAGTTTGGAGTACGAGCAGTACTTC. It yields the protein CASSLEYEQYF.

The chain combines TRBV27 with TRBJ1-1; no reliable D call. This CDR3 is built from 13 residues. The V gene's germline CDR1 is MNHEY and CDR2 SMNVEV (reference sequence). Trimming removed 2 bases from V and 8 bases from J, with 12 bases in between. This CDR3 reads CASSLGAGQEAFF. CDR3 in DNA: TGTGCCAGCAGTTTAGGTGCGGGCCAAGAAGCTTTCTTT.

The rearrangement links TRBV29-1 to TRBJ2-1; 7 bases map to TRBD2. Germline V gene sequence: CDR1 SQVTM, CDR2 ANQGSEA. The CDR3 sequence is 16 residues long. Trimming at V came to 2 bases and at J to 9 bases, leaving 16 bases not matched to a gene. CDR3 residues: CSVEPPIPAGEGEQFF. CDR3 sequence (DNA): TGCAGCGTTGAACCACCTATACCGGCGGGGGAGGGTGAGCAGTTCTTC.

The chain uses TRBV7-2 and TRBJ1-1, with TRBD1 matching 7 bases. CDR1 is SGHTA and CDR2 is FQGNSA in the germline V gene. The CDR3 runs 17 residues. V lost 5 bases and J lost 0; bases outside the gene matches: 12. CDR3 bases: TGTGCCAGCAGCGATAACAGGGGCCCGTATATGAACACTGAAGCTTTCTTT. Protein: CASSDNRGPYMNTEAFF.

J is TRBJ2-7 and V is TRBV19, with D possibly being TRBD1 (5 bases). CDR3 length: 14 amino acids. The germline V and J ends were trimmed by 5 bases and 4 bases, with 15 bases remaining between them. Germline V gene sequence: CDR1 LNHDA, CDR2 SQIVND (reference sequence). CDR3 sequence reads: CASSWAGYHYEQYF. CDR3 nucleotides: TGTGCCAGTAGTTGGGCAGGGTACCATTACGAGCAGTACTTC.

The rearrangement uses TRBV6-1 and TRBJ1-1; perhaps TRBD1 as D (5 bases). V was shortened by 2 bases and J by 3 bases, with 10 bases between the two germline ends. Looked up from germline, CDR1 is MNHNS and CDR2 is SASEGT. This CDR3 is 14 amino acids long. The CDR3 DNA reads TGTGCCAGCAGTGAACAGAGGGGCTACACTGAAGCTTTCTTT. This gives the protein CASSEQRGYTEAFF.

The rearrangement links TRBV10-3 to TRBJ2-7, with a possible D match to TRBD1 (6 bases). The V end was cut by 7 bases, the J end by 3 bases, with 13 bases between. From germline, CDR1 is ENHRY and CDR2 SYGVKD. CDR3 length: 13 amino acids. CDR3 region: CAITQGLNYEQYF. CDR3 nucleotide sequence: TGTGCCATCACGCAGGGGCTTAACTACGAGCAGTACTTC.

For the CDR3, the DNA is TGTGCCAGCAGAGGAGGGGGCGGGACCCAGTACTTC. The encoded protein is CASRGGGGTQYF. The chain has TRBV28 and TRBJ2-5, with D possibly matching TRBD1 (7 bases). CDR3 size: 12 residues. Trimming shortened V by 6 bases and J by 7 bases, and 12 bases separated the two germline ends. Germline assignment: CDR1 MDHEN and CDR2 SYDVKM.

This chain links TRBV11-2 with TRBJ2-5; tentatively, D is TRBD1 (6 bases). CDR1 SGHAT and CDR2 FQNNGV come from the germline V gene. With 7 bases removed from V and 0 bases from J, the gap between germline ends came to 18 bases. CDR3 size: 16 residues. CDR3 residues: CASNRAGTSYQETQYF. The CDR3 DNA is TGTGCCAGCAATAGGGCCGGGACAAGTTACCAAGAGACCCAGTACTTC. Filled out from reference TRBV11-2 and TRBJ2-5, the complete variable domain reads EAGVAQSPRYKIIEKRQSVAFWCNPISGHATLYWYQQILGQGPKLLIQFQNNGVVDDSQLPKDRFSAERLKGVDSTLKIQPAKLEDSAVYLCASNRAGTSYQETQYFGPGTRLLVL.

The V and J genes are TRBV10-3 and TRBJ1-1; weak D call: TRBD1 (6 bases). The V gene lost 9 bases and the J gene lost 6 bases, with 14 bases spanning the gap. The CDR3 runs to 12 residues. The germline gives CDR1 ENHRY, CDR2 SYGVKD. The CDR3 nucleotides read TGTGCCATTGGGGGCGCCGAGGCTGAAGCTTTCTTT. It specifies CAIGGAEAEAFF.

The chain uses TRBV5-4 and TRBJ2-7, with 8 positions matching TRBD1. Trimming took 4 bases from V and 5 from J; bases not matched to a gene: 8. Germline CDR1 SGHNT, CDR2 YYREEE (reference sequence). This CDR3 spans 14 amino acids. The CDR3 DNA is TGTGCCAGCAGCCGATTCCAGGGGGCGGACGAGCAGTACTTC. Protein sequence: CASSRFQGADEQYF.

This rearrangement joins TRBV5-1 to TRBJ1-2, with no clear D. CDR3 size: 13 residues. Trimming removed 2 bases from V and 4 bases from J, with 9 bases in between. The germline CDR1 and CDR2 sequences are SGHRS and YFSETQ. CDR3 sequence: CASSFGYTYGYTF. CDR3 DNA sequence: TGCGCCAGCAGCTTCGGGTATACCTATGGCTACACCTTC.

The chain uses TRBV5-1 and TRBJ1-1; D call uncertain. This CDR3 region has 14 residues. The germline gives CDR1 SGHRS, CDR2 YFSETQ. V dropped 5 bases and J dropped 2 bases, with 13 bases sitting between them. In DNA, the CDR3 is TGCGCCAGCAGAATAGCCCAAGTTAACACTGAAGCTTTCTTT. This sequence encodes CASRIAQVNTEAFF. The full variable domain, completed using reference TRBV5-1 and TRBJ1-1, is KAGVTQTPRYLIKTRGQQVTLSCSPISGHRSVSWYQQTPGQGLQFLFEYFSETQRNKGNFPGRFSGRQFSNSRSEMNVSTLELGDSALYLCASRIAQVNTEAFFGQGTRLTVV.

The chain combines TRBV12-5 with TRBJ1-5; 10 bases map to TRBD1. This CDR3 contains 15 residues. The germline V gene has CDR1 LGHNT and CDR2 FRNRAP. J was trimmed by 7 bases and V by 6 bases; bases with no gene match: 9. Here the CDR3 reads CASGLGQGVSQPQHF. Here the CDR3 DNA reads TGTGCTAGTGGGTTAGGACAGGGGGTGTCGCAGCCCCAGCATTTT.

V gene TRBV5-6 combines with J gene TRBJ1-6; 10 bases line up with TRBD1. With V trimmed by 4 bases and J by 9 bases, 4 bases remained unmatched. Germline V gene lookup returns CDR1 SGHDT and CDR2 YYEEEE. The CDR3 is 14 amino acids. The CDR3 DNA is TGTGCCAGCAGCCCCGGGACAGGGGTTTCACCCCTCCACTTT. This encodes CASSPGTGVSPLHF.

CDR3 sequence reads: CASSLGLPERFF. The CDR3 nucleotides are TGTGCCAGCAGCTTGGGACTTCCCGAACGGTTCTTC. V is TRBV9 and J is TRBJ2-1, with D possibly being TRBD2 (6 bases). The V gene's germline CDR1 is SGDLS and CDR2 YYNGEE. Trimming cost V 4 bases and J 15 bases, with 17 bases left between them. The CDR3 covers 12 residues.

CDR3 protein: CASQTNEQFF. The CDR3 region has the DNA TGTGCCTCCCAAACGAATGAGCAGTTCTTC. This rearrangement joins TRBV30 to TRBJ2-1; no reliable D call. The CDR3 loop spans 10 amino acids. Germline assignment: CDR1 GTSNPN and CDR2 SVGIG (reference sequence). The V end lost 7 bases, the J end lost 7 bases, and 8 bases lay between the germline ends.

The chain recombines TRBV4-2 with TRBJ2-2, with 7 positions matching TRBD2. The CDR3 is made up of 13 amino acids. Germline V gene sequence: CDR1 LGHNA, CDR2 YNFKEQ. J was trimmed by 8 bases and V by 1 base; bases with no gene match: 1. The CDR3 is CASSQGGGGELFF. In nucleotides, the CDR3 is TGTGCCAGCAGCCAAGGGGGGGGAGGGGAGCTGTTTTTT.

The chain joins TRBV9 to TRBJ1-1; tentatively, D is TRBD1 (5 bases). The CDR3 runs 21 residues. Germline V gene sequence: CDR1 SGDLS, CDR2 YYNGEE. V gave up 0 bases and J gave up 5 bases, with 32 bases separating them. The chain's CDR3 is CASSVVRGVDVMTSWSTEAFF. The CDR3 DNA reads TGTGCCAGCAGCGTAGTAAGGGGAGTGGACGTCATGACATCGTGGAGTACTGAAGCTTTCTTT. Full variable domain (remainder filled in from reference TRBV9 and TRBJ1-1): DSGVTQTPKHLITATGQRVTLRCSPRSGDLSVYWYQQSLDQGLQFLIQYYNGEERAKGNILERFSAQQFPDLHSELNLSSLELGDSALYFCASSVVRGVDVMTSWSTEAFFGQGTRLTVV.

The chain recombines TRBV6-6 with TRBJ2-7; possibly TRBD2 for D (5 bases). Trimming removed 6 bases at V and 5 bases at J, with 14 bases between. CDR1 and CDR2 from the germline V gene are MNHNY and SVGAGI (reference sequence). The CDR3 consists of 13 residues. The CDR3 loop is CASSPGIEHEQYF. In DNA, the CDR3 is TGTGCCAGCAGCCCGGGGATTGAGCACGAGCAGTACTTC.

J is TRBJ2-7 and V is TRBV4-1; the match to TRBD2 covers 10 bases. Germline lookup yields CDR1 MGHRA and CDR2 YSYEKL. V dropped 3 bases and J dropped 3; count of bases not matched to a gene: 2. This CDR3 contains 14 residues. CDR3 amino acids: CASSHLAGVYEQYF. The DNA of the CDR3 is TGCGCCAGCAGCCATCTAGCGGGGGTCTACGAGCAGTACTTC.

CDR3 sequence reads: CASSFYRDGVWWPQHF. CDR3 in DNA: TGTGCCAGCAGCTTCTACCGGGACGGAGTGTGGTGGCCCCAGCATTTT. This chain uses TRBV11-3 with TRBJ1-5; D is possibly TRBD1 (5 bases). V lost 3 bases and J lost 9, with 21 bases in between. Germline assignment: CDR1 SGHNT and CDR2 YENEEA. The CDR3 is 16 amino acids.

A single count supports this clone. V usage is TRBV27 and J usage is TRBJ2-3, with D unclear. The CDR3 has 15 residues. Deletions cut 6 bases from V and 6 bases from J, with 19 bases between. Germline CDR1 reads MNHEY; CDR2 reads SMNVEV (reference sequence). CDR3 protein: CASSASIMVADTQYF. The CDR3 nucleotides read TGTGCCAGCAGCGCCTCTATTATGGTGGCGGATACGCAGTATTTT.

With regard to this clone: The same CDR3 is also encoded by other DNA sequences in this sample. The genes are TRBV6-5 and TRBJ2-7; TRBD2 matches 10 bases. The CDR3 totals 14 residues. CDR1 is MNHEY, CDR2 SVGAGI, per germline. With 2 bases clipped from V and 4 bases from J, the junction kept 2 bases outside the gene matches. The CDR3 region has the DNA TGTGCCAGCAGTTACGGGACTAGCGCTTACGAGCAGTACTTC. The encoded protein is CASSYGTSAYEQYF.

Here the CDR3 reads CASSAGTGDQPQHF. In DNA, the CDR3 is TGTGCCAGCAGCGCCGGAACAGGTGATCAGCCCCAGCATTTT. The chain combines TRBV9 with TRBJ1-5, with a tentative D call TRBD1 (5 bases). Deletions cut 3 bases from V and 5 bases from J, with 12 bases between. This CDR3 comprises 14 residues. CDR1 and CDR2 from the germline V gene are SGDLS and YYNGEE. The full variable domain, completed using reference TRBV9 and TRBJ1-5, is DSGVTQTPKHLITATGQRVTLRCSPRSGDLSVYWYQQSLDQGLQFLIQYYNGEERAKGNILERFSAQQFPDLHSELNLSSLELGDSALYFCASSAGTGDQPQHFGDGTRLSIL.

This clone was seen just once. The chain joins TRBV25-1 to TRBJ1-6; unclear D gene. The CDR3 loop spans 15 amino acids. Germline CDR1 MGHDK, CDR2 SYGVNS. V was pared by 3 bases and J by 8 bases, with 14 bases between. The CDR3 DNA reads TGTGCCAGCAGTGATATCGCCGAGGTCCATTCACCCCTCCACTTT. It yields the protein CASSDIAEVHSPLHF. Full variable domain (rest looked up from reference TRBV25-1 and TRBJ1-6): EADIYQTPRYLVIGTGKKITLECSQTMGHDKMYWYQQDPGMELHLIHYSYGVNSTEKGDLSSESTVSRIRTEHFPLTLESARPSHTSQYLCASSDIAEVHSPLHFGNGTRLTVT.